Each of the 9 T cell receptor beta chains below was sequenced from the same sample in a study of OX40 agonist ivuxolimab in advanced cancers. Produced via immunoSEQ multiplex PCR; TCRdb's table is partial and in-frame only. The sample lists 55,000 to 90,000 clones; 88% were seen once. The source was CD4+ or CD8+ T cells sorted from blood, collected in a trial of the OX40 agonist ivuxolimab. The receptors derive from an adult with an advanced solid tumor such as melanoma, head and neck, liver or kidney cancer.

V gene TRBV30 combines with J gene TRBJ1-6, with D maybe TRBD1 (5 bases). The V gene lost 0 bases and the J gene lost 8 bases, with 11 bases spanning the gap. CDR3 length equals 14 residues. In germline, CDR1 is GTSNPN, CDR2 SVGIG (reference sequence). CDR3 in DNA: TGTGCCTGGAGTGTACGGGGGATCTATTCACCCCTCCACTTT. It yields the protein CAWSVRGIYSPLHF.

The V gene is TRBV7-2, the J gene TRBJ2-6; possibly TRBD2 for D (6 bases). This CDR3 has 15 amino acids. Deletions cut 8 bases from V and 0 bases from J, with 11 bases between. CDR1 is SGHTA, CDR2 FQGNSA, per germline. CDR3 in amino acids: CASPIGGSGANVLTF. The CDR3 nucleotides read TGTGCCAGCCCTATCGGGGGCTCTGGGGCCAACGTCCTGACTTTC.

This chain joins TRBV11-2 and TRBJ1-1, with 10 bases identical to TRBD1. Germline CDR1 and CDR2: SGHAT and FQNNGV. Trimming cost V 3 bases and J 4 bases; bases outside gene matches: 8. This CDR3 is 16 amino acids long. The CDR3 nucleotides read TGTGCCAGCAGCTTCGGACAGGGGGTCGTATCCACTGAAGCTTTCTTT. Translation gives CASSFGQGVVSTEAFF.

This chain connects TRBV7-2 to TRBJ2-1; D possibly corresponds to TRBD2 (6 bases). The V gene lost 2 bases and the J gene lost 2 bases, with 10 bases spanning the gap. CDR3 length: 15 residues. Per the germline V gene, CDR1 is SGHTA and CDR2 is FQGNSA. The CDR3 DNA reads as TGTGCCAGCAGCTTAAGTGGGGGGACCTACAATGAGCAGTTCTTC. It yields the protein CASSLSGGTYNEQFF.

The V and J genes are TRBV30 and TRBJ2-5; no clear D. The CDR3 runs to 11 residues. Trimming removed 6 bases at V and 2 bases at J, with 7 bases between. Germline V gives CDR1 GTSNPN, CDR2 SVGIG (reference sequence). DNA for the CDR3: TGTGCCTGTACGTTACAAGAGACCCAGTACTTC. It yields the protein CACTLQETQYF. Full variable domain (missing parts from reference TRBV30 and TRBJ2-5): SQTIHQWPATLVQPVGSPLSLECTVEGTSNPNLYWYRQAAGRGLQLLFYSVGIGQISSEVPQNLSASRPQDRQFILSSKKLLLSDSGFYLCACTLQETQYFGPGTRLLVL.

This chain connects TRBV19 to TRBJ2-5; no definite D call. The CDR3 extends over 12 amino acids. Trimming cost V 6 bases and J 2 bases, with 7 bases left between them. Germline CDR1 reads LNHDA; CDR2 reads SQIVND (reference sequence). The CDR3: CASRDSQETQYF. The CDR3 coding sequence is TGTGCCAGTAGAGACTCACAAGAGACCCAGTACTTC.

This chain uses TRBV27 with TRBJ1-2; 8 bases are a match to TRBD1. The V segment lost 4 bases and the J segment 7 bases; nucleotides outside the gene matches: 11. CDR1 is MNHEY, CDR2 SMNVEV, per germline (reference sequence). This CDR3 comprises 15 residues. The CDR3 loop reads CASSSGGQGASGYTF. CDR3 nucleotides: TGTGCCAGCAGTTCGGGAGGGCAGGGGGCGTCTGGCTACACCTTC.

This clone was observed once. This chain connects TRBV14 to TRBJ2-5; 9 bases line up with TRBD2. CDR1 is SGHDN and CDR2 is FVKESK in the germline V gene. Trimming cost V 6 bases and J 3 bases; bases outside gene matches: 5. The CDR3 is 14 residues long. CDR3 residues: CASRRSSGEETQYF. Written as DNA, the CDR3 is TGTGCCAGCAGAAGGTCTAGCGGGGAAGAGACCCAGTACTTC.

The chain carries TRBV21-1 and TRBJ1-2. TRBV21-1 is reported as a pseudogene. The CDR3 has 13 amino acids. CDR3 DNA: TGTGCCAGCAGCAAAGACGCCGGGGGGCTACCCCTCTTC. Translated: CASSKDAGGLPLF.